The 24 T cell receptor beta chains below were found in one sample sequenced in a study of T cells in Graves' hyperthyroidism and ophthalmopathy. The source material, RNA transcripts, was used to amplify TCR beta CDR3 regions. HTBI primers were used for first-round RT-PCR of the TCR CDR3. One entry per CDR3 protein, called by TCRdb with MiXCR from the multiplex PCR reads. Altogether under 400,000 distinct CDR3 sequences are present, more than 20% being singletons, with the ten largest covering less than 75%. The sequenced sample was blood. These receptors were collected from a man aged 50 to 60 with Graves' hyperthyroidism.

CDR3 region: CASSFSQGPTYEQYF. The CDR3, as DNA: TGCGCCAGCAGCTTTTCTCAGGGTCCGACGTACGAGCAGTACTTC. The chain links TRBV5-1 to TRBJ2-7, with TRBD1 as a possible D gene (5 bases). CDR1 and CDR2 (germline): SGHRS, YFSETQ. Between the trimmed V and J ends, which lost 2 bases and 4 bases, there was a span of 16 bases. This CDR3 is built from 15 residues.

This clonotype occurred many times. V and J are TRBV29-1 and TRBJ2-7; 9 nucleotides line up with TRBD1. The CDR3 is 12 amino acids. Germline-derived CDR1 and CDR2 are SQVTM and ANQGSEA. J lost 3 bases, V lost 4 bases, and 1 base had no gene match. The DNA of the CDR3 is TGCAGCGTTGGGGGACAGGGCTACGAGCAGTACTTC. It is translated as CSVGGQGYEQYF.

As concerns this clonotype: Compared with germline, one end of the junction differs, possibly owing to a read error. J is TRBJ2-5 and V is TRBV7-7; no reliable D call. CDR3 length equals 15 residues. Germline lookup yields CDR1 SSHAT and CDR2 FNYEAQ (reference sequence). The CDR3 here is CASSKEPHGRETQYF. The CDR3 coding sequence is TGTGCTAGCAGCAAAGAACCACACGGAAGGGAGACCCAGTACTTC.

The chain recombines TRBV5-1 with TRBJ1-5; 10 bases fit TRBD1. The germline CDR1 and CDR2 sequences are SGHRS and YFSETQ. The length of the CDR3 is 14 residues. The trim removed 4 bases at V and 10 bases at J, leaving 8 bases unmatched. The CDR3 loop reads CASSDGQGVGPQHF. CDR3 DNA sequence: TGCGCCAGCAGCGATGGACAGGGGGTAGGTCCCCAGCATTTT.

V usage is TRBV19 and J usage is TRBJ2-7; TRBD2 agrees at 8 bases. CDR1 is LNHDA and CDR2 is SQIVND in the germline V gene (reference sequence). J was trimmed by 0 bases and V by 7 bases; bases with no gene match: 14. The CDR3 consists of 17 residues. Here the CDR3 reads CASTPGPGSGSSYEQYF. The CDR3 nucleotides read TGTGCCAGTACCCCGGGTCCTGGAAGCGGGAGCTCCTACGAGCAGTACTTC.

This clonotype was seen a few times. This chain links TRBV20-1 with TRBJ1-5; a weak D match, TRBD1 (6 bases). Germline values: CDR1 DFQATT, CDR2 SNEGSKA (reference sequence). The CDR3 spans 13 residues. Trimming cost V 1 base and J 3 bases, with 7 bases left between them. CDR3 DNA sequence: TGCAGTGCTAGAGGACAGGCCAATCAGCCCCAGCATTTT. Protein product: CSARGQANQPQHF.

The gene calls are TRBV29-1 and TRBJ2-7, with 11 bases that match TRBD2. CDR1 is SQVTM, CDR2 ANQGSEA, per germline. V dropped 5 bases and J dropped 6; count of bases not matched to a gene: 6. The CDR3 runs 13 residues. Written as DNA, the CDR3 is TGCAGCGTTTCTACTAGCGGGAGTACCGAGCAGTACTTC. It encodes CSVSTSGSTEQYF.

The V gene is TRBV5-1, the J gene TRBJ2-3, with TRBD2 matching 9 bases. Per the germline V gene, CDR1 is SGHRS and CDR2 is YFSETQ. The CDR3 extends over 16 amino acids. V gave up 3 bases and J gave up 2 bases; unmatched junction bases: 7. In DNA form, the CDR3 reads TGCGCCAGCAGCTCACGTGGACTAGCGATCACAGATACGCAGTATTTT. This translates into CASSSRGLAITDTQYF.

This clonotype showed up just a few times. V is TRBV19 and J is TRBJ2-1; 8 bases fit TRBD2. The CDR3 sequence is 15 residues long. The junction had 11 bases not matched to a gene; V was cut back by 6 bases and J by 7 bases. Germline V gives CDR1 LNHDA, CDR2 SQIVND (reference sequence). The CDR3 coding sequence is TGTGCCAGTAGCCGAGCGGGAGAGCTGTGGAATGAGCAGTTCTTC. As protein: CASSRAGELWNEQFF.

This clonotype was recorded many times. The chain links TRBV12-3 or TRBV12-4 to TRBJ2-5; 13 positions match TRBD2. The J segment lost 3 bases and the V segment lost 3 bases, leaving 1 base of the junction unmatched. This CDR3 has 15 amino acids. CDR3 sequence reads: CASSFGLAGEETQYF. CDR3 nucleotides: TGTGCCAGCAGTTTTGGACTAGCGGGAGAAGAGACCCAGTACTTC.

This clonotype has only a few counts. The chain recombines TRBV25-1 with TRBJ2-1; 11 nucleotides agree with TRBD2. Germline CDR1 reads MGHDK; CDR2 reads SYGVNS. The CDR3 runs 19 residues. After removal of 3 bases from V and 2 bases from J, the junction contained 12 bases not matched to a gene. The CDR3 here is CASSEDPPLAGGTYNEQFF. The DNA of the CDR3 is TGTGCCAGCAGTGAGGACCCCCCTCTAGCGGGAGGAACCTACAATGAGCAGTTCTTC.

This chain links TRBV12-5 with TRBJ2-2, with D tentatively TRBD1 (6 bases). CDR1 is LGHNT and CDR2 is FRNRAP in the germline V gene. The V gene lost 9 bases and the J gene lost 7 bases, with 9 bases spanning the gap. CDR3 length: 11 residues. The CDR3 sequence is CASGDNGELFF. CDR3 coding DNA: TGTGCTAGCGGGGACAACGGGGAGCTGTTTTTT. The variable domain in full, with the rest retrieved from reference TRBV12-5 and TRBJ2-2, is DARVTQTPRHKVTEMGQEVTMRCQPILGHNTVFWYRQTMMQGLELLAYFRNRAPLDDSGMPKDRFSAEMPDATLATLKIQPSEPRDSAVYFCASGDNGELFFGEGSRLTVL.

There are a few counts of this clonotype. The CDR3 coding sequence is TGTGCCAGCAGCCAAGAATCTGGGGGGGCTGGGGAGACCCAGTACTTC. Its translation is CASSQESGGAGETQYF. The gene calls are TRBV4-2 and TRBJ2-5; D is possibly TRBD2 (7 bases). The V end was cut by 0 bases, the J end by 5 bases, with 16 bases between. The CDR3 is 16 amino acids. Germline loops: CDR1 LGHNA, CDR2 YNFKEQ.

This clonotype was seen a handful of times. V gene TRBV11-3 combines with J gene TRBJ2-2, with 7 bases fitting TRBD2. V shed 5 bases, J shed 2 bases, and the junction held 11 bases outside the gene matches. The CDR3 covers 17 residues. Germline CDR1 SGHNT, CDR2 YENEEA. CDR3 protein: CASSTYGSGGNTGELFF. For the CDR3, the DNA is TGTGCCAGCAGCACATACGGTTCGGGGGGAAACACCGGGGAGCTGTTTTTT.

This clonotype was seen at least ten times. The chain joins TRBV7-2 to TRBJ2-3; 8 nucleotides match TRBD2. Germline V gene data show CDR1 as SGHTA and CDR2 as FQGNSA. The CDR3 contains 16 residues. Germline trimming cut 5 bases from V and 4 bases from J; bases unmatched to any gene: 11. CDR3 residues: CASSRSSGRRADTQYF. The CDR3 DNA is TGTGCCAGCAGCAGGTCGAGCGGGAGAAGGGCAGATACGCAGTATTTT.

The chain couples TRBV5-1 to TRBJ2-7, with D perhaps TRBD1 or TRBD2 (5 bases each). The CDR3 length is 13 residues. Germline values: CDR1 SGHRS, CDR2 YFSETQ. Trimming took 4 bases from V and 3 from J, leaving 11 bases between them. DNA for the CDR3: TGCGCCAGCAGCCAGGGAGTCGACTACGAGCAGTACTTC. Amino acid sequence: CASSQGVDYEQYF.

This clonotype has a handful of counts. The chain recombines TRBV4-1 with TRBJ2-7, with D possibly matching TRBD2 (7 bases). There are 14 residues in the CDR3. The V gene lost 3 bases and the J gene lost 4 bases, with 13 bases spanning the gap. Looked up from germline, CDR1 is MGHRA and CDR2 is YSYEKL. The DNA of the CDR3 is TGCGCCAGCAGCCATGGCGAGGGGGGGTACGAGCAGTACTTC. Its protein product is CASSHGEGGYEQYF.

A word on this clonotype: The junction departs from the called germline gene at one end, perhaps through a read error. The DNA of the CDR3 is TGTGCCAGCAGTTATGGCCCATCCTACGAGCTGTACTTC. Translating it yields CASSYGPSYELYF. The chain joins TRBV6-2 or TRBV6-3 to TRBJ2-7; D unclear. The length of the CDR3 is 13 residues. Germline CDR1 MNHEY, CDR2 SVGEGT.

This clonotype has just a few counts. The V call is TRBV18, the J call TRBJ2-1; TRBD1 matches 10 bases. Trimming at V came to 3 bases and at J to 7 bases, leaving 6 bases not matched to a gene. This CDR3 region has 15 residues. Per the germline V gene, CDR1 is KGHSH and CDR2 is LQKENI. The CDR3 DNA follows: TGTGCCAGCTCACCTAGGGGACAGGGGTCTAATGAGCAGTTCTTC. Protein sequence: CASSPRGQGSNEQFF.

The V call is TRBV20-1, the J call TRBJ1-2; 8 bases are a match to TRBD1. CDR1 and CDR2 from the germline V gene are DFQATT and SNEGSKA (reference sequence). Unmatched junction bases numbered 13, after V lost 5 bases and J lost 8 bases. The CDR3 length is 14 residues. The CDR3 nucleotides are TGCAGTGCTTCGGTGACAGGGGCCCTCCGGGGCTACACCTTC. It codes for CSASVTGALRGYTF.

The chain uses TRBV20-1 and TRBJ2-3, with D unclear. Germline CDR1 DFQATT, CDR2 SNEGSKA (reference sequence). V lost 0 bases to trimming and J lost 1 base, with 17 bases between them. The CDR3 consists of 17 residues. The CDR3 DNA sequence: TGCAGTGCTAGAGAAGGATATACGGCTACCCGCACAGATACGCAGTATTTT. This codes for CSAREGYTATRTDTQYF.

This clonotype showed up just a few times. As DNA, the CDR3 is TGCGCCAGCAGCTTGACTCCCGGGACCCACAGGGGGCAGTACTTC. This gives the protein CASSLTPGTHRGQYF. The chain has TRBV5-1 and TRBJ2-7; 7 positions match TRBD1. The CDR3 length is 15 residues. Trimming took 1 base from V and 9 from J; bases not matched to a gene: 13. Germline CDR1 reads SGHRS; CDR2 reads YFSETQ.

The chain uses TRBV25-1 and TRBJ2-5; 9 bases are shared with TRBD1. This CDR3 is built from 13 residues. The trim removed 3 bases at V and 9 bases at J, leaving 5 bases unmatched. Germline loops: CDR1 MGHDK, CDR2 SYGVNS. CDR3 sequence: CASSDRDRVAQYF. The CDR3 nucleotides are TGTGCCAGCAGTGACCGGGACAGGGTCGCCCAGTACTTC. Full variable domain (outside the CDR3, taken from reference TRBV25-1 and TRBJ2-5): EADIYQTPRYLVIGTGKKITLECSQTMGHDKMYWYQQDPGMELHLIHYSYGVNSTEKGDLSSESTVSRIRTEHFPLTLESARPSHTSQYLCASSDRDRVAQYFGPGTRLLVL.

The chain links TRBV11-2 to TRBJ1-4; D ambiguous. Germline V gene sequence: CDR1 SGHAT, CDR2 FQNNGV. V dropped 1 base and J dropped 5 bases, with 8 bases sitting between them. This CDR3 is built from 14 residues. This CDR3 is CASSLGPQNEKLFF. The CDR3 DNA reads TGTGCCAGCAGCTTAGGGCCGCAAAATGAAAAACTGTTTTTT.